Following are 14 T cell receptor beta chains from one sample sequenced in a study of cytomegalovirus exposure and HLA in healthy donors. PCR primers comprised 60 Vbeta and 13 Jbeta primers. Only in-frame clones appear in the TCRdb table, and some are missing; sequencing was by immunoSEQ multiplex PCR. Of over 75,000 clones in the sample, approximately 84% were seen once. The specimen sequenced was PBMCs. Receptor source: a woman aged 18-35 years in good health and CMV-seropositive.

The V and J genes are TRBV6-5 and TRBJ1-6; possibly TRBD1 for D (5 bases). V lost 2 bases, J lost 9 bases, and 11 bases lay in between. The CDR3 contains 14 residues. The germline gives CDR1 MNHEY, CDR2 SVGAGI. This CDR3 reads CASSYAGIASPLHF. CDR3 nucleotides: TGTGCCAGCAGTTACGCAGGGATCGCTTCACCCCTCCACTTT.

The J gene is TRBJ2-1, the V gene TRBV2, with D perhaps matching TRBD2 (6 bases). The V and J ends lost 6 bases and 3 bases respectively, with 9 bases between them. This CDR3 has 13 amino acids. Germline CDR1 SNHLY, CDR2 FYNNEI. The CDR3 sequence: CASSLAIYNEQFF. Here the CDR3 DNA reads TGTGCCAGCAGCCTAGCGATCTACAATGAGCAGTTCTTC.

This clone was detected only once. The chain carries TRBV4-1 and TRBJ2-6; no clear D gene. This CDR3 comprises 14 residues. Deletions cut 4 bases from V and 0 bases from J, with 4 bases between. The germline gives CDR1 MGHRA, CDR2 YSYEKL. The CDR3 region is CASSPVSGANVLTF. The CDR3 bases are TGCGCCAGCAGCCCTGTCTCTGGGGCCAACGTCCTGACTTTC.

V gene TRBV2 combines with J gene TRBJ2-2, with D perhaps matching TRBD2 (7 bases). CDR3 length: 13 residues. Germline loops: CDR1 SNHLY, CDR2 FYNNEI. CDR3 DNA: TGTGCGGTCGGGGAGGGGGGCACCGGGGAGCTGTTTTTT. Its protein is CAVGEGGTGELFF.

The chain couples TRBV6-5 to TRBJ2-2, with D unclear. V lost 5 bases and J 1 base, leaving 11 bases between the germline ends. Germline CDR1 is MNHEY and CDR2 is SVGAGI. The CDR3 covers 15 residues. CDR3 residues: CASSRSLVNTGELFF. For the CDR3, the DNA is TGTGCCAGCAGTCGATCATTAGTGAACACCGGGGAGCTGTTTTTT.

The V gene is TRBV27, the J gene TRBJ1-1, with 7 positions matching TRBD1. From germline, CDR1 is MNHEY and CDR2 SMNVEV (reference sequence). J lost 8 bases, V lost 5 bases, and 8 bases had no gene match. The CDR3 loop spans 13 amino acids. The CDR3 coding sequence is TGTGCCAGCAGTCCGCTTACGGACAGGGAAGCTTTCTTT. It codes for CASSPLTDREAFF.

The rearrangement uses TRBV27 and TRBJ2-5; 8 nucleotides line up with TRBD1. With 6 bases clipped from V and 1 base from J, the junction kept 4 bases outside the gene matches. This CDR3 spans 14 amino acids. Per germline, CDR1 MNHEY and CDR2 SMNVEV (reference sequence). The CDR3 bases are TGTGCCAGCAGCTTCAGGGGGCCCCAAGAGACCCAGTACTTC. This gives the protein CASSFRGPQETQYF.

The chain uses TRBV30 and TRBJ2-1; a possible D gene is TRBD2 (6 bases). V was cut by 4 bases and J by 6 bases, with 16 bases left in between. Germline V CDR1 and CDR2: GTSNPN, SVGIG (reference sequence). This CDR3 region has 14 residues. CDR3 coding DNA: TGTGCCTGGACCGACCGGGGGTGGACCAATGAGCAGTTCTTC. It codes for CAWTDRGWTNEQFF.

V gene TRBV28 combines with J gene TRBJ2-7; D is possibly TRBD2 (5 bases). The CDR3 has 14 residues. Germline values: CDR1 MDHEN, CDR2 SYDVKM. V dropped 2 bases and J dropped 7 bases, with 15 bases sitting between them. The CDR3 nucleotides read TGTGCCAGCAGTTTAGTACAGACTCCGGGGGAGCAGTACTTC. This gives the protein CASSLVQTPGEQYF.

The J gene is TRBJ2-7, the V gene TRBV7-8; D is possibly TRBD1 (7 bases). This CDR3 is built from 14 residues. Germline values: CDR1 SGHVS, CDR2 FQNEAQ. V was cut by 5 bases and J by 5 bases, with 16 bases left in between. In nucleotides, the CDR3 is TGTGCCAGCAGCACCTCGACAGGGACTCACGAGCAGTACTTC. It encodes CASSTSTGTHEQYF.

The V and J genes are TRBV2 and TRBJ1-1, with 10 positions matching TRBD1. The CDR3 sequence is 15 residues long. After removal of 9 bases from V and 4 bases from J, the junction contained 11 bases not matched to a gene. Per the germline V gene, CDR1 is SNHLY and CDR2 is FYNNEI. The CDR3 DNA reads TGTGCCAGGGAATGGACGGACAGGGGGAGCACTGAAGCTTTCTTT. Translated, it gives CAREWTDRGSTEAFF.

This chain links TRBV5-1 with TRBJ2-1; the match to TRBD2 covers 11 bases. The trim removed 1 base at V and 3 bases at J, leaving 6 bases unmatched. The CDR3 is 17 residues long. Looked up from germline, CDR1 is SGHRS and CDR2 is YFSETQ. As DNA, the CDR3 is TGCGCCAGCAGCTTGTACGGGACTAGCGGAGTCTACAATGAGCAGTTCTTC. Translating gives CASSLYGTSGVYNEQFF.

The V and J genes are TRBV6-6 and TRBJ1-2, with unresolved D. The CDR3 consists of 14 residues. CDR1 MNHNY and CDR2 SVGAGI come from the germline V gene (reference sequence). V was trimmed by 2 bases and J by 1 base, leaving 8 bases between them. CDR3 sequence: CASSYGPGNYGYTF. The CDR3 nucleotides are TGTGCCAGCAGTTACGGTCCGGGTAACTATGGCTACACCTTC.

The rearrangement links TRBV13 to TRBJ2-1, with a tentative D call TRBD2 (6 bases). This CDR3 contains 14 residues. Germline V gene sequence: CDR1 PRHDT, CDR2 FYEKMQ (reference sequence). Trimming took 8 bases from V and 3 from J, leaving 14 bases between them. The CDR3 nucleotides read TGTGCCAGCGTCGGCGGGATAGGCTACAATGAGCAGTTCTTC. Its protein product is CASVGGIGYNEQFF.